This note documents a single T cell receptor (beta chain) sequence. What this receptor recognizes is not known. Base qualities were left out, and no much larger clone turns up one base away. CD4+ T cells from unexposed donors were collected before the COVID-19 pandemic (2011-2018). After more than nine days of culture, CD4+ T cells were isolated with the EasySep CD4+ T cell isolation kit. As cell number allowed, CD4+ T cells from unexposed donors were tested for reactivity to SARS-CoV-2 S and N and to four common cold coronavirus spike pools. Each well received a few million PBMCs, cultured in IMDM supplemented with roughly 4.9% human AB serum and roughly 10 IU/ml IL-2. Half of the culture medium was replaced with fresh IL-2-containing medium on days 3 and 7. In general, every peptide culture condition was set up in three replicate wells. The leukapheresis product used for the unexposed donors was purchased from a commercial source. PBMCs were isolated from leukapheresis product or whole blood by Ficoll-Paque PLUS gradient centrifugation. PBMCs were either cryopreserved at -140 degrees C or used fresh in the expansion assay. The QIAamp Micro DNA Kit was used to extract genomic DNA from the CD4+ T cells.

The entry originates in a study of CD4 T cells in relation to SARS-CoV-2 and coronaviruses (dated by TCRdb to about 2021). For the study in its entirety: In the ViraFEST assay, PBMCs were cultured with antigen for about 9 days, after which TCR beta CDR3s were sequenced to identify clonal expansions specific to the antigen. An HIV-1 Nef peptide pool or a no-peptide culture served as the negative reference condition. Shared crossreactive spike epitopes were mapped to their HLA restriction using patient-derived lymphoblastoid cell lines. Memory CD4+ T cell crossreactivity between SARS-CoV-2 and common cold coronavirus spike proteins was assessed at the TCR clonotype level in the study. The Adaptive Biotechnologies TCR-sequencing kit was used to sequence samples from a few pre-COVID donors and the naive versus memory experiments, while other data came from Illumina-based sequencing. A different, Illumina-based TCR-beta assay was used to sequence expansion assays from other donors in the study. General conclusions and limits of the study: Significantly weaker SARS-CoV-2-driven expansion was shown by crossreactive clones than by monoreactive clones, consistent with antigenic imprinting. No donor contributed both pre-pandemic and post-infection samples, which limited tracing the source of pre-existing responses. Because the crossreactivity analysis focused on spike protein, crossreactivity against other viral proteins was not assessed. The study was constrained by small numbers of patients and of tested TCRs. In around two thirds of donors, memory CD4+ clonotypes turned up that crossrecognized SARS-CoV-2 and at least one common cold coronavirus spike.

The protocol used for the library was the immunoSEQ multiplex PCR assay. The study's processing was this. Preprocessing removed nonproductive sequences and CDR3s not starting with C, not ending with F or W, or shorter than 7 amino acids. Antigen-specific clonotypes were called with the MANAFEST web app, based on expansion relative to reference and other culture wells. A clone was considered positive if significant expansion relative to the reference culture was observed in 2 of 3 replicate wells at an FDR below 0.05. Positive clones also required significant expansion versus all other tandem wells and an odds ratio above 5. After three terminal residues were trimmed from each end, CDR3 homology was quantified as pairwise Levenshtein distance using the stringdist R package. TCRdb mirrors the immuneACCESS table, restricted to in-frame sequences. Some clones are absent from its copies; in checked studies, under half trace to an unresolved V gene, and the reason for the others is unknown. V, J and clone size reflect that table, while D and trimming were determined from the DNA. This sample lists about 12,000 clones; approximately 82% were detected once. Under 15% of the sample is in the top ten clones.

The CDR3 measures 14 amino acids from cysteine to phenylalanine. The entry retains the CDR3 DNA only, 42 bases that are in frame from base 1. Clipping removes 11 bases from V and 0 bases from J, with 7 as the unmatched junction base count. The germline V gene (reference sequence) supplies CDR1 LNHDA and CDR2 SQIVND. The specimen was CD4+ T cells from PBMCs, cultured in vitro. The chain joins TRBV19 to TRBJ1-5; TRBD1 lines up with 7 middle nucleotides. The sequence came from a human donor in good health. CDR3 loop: CACRDRPSNQPQHF. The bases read TGTGCCTGCCGGGACAGACCTAGCAATCAGCCCCAGCATTTT.